The 2 T cell receptor beta chains below all came from one sample that was sequenced in a study of shared clonotypes between healthy human individuals. Produced via immunoSEQ multiplex PCR; TCRdb's table is partial and in-frame only. The data hold around 1.6 million clones, with under 99% observed a single time. Sequenced input: naive CD4+ T cells sorted from blood. Subset reported: CD45RA+ positively selected. The origin of the receptors is a man in his thirties or forties in good health.

With respect to this clone: Other DNA sequences from this sample encode an identical CDR3 as well. The rearrangement joins TRBV20-1 to TRBJ1-3; D is possibly TRBD1 (5 bases). With 6 bases removed from V and 4 bases from J, the gap between germline ends came to 7 bases. The CDR3 is made up of 11 amino acids. The germline V gene has CDR1 DFQATT and CDR2 SNEGSKA (reference sequence). The DNA for the CDR3 is TGCAGTGCGCGACAGGGAAACACCATATATTTT. Its translation is CSARQGNTIYF.

The chain couples TRBV13 to TRBJ1-2; 9 nucleotides line up with TRBD1. V gave up 5 bases and J gave up 4 bases; unmatched junction bases: 2. The CDR3 consists of 13 residues. Germline V lookup: CDR1 PRHDT, CDR2 FYEKMQ (reference sequence). CDR3 in amino acids: CASSNRGLYGYTF. The CDR3 DNA reads as TGTGCCAGCAGCAACAGGGGGCTCTATGGCTACACCTTC. Combining the CDR3 with reference TRBV13 and TRBJ1-2 gives the whole variable domain AAGVIQSPRHLIKEKRETATLKCYPIPRHDTVYWYQQGPGQDPQFLISFYEKMQSDKGSIPDRFSAQQFSDYHSELNMSSLELGDSALYFCASSNRGLYGYTFGSGTRLTVV.